The 17 T cell receptor beta chains below come from one sample, sequenced in a study of shared clonotypes between healthy human individuals. Here immunoSEQ multiplex PCR was the method, and the copy in TCRdb shows in-frame clones only, minus some. The repertoire holds some 2.3 million clones, with 93% as singletons. Sequenced sample: naive CD4+ T cells from PBMCs. The subset was: CD45RA+ positively selected. The receptor source for this set is a man aged 18 to 35 in good health. Some clones in this sample may be carry-over from other donors' samples.

The chain has TRBV10-3 and TRBJ1-2, with a tentative D call TRBD1 (6 bases). From germline, CDR1 is ENHRY and CDR2 SYGVKD. V was cut by 6 bases and J by 0 bases, with 20 bases left in between. The CDR3 has 17 residues. The CDR3 coding sequence is TGTGCCATCAGCCCGCGGAGAGAGGGGGGATCTAACTATGGCTACACCTTC. Its translation: CAISPRREGGSNYGYTF.

This chain connects TRBV7-3 to TRBJ1-1, with TRBD1 matching over 8 bases. V was pared by 4 bases and J by 7 bases, with 8 bases of the junction left unmatched. CDR3 size: 14 residues. Germline V lookup: CDR1 SGHTA, CDR2 FQGTGA. CDR3 residues: CASSSQGAKGEAFF. In DNA, the CDR3 is TGTGCCAGCAGCTCCCAGGGGGCGAAAGGTGAAGCTTTCTTT.

The chain uses TRBV28 and TRBJ1-1; 9 bases map to TRBD1. In germline, CDR1 is MDHEN, CDR2 SYDVKM. The junction had 7 bases not matched to a gene; V was cut back by 7 bases and J by 7 bases. This CDR3 has 13 residues. This chain's CDR3 is CASTPGTGLEAFF. The CDR3, as DNA: TGTGCCAGCACTCCCGGGACAGGGCTTGAAGCTTTCTTT.

The chain couples TRBV7-2 to TRBJ2-2; D perhaps matches TRBD1 (5 bases). Germline CDR1 reads SGHTA; CDR2 reads FQGNSA. Between the trimmed V and J ends, which lost 3 bases and 1 base, there was a span of 9 bases. CDR3 size: 15 residues. The CDR3 DNA follows: TGTGCCAGCAGCTTTTTCACAGGGAACACCGGGGAGCTGTTTTTT. Its translation: CASSFFTGNTGELFF.

The chain has TRBV6-1 and TRBJ1-5; the match to TRBD1 covers 12 bases. This CDR3 has 15 residues. In germline, CDR1 is MNHNS, CDR2 SASEGT. Trimming at V came to 7 bases and at J to 5 bases, leaving 6 bases not matched to a gene. The CDR3 DNA follows: TGTGCCAGCACCCTCGGGACAGGGGGCTATCAGCCCCAGCATTTT. This encodes CASTLGTGGYQPQHF.

This chain joins TRBV5-4 and TRBJ2-1, with unresolved D. V lost 3 bases and J 2 bases, leaving 12 bases between the germline ends. The CDR3 sequence is 15 residues long. Per the germline V gene, CDR1 is SGHNT and CDR2 is YYREEE (reference sequence). CDR3 nucleotides: TGTGCCAGCAGCTCAGCGAAAAATACCTACAATGAGCAGTTCTTC. This encodes CASSSAKNTYNEQFF.

This chain connects TRBV19 to TRBJ2-7; D unresolved. CDR3 length equals 14 residues. Looked up from germline, CDR1 is LNHDA and CDR2 is SQIVND (reference sequence). V was pared by 6 bases and J by 0 bases, with 12 bases between. CDR3 coding DNA: TGTGCCAGTAGCTCCCAGGCTACCTCCTACGAGCAGTACTTC. Its translation is CASSSQATSYEQYF.

The rearrangement joins TRBV7-2 to TRBJ2-3; 8 nucleotides line up with TRBD1. V dropped 7 bases and J dropped 4; count of bases not matched to a gene: 7. The CDR3 is 14 residues long. Germline lookup yields CDR1 SGHTA and CDR2 FQGNSA. CDR3 loop: CASNRQGISDTQYF. Written as DNA, the CDR3 is TGTGCCAGCAACCGACAGGGGATCTCAGATACGCAGTATTTT.

The gene calls are TRBV28 and TRBJ2-7; D might be TRBD1 or TRBD2, each matching 5 bases. CDR3 length equals 14 residues. CDR1 and CDR2 (germline): MDHEN, SYDVKM. Trimming took off 4 bases at V and 0 bases at J, with 10 bases between the two ends. CDR3 sequence reads: CASSSGTFSYEQYF. The DNA of the CDR3 is TGTGCCAGCAGTTCCGGGACCTTCTCCTACGAGCAGTACTTC.

V and J are TRBV5-6 and TRBJ1-5, with D tentatively TRBD1 (6 bases). Trimming left V 1 base short and J 5 bases short, with 13 bases between. The germline CDR1 and CDR2 sequences are SGHDT and YYEEEE. The CDR3 runs to 15 residues. The CDR3 bases are TGTGCCAGCAGCTTGAAGGGGCAGGGGTATCAGCCCCAGCATTTT. It encodes CASSLKGQGYQPQHF.

The J gene is TRBJ2-5, the V gene TRBV5-1, with unresolved D. Between the trimmed V and J ends, which lost 0 bases and 1 base, there was a span of 10 bases. The CDR3 loop spans 15 amino acids. Germline V CDR1 and CDR2: SGHRS, YFSETQ. The DNA of the CDR3 is TGCGCCAGCAGCTTGGTCAAAGGATCCCAAGAGACCCAGTACTTC. Translated, it gives CASSLVKGSQETQYF.

The chain is built from TRBV5-1 and TRBJ1-2; TRBD1 matches at 8 bases. Losses at the gene ends were 2 bases for V and 1 base for J; bases not matched to a gene: 4. The CDR3 sequence is 15 residues long. CDR1 SGHRS and CDR2 YFSETQ come from the germline V gene. The CDR3 region is CASSLLTGVNYGYTF. In nucleotides, the CDR3 is TGCGCCAGCAGCTTATTGACAGGGGTTAACTATGGCTACACCTTC.

This clone appeared once. V is TRBV18 and J is TRBJ1-1; D is undetermined. The CDR3 runs 13 residues. Trimming took 5 bases from V and 1 from J, leaving 8 bases between them. Germline V gene lookup returns CDR1 KGHSH and CDR2 LQKENI. The CDR3 spells CASSGRENTEAFF. DNA for the CDR3: TGTGCCAGCTCAGGGCGGGAGAACACTGAAGCTTTCTTT.

This chain connects TRBV5-6 to TRBJ2-3, with TRBD2 as a possible D gene (5 bases). Germline V gene sequence: CDR1 SGHDT, CDR2 YYEEEE. The CDR3 has 14 residues. The V end lost 4 bases, the J end lost 3 bases, and 12 bases lay between the germline ends. CDR3 coding DNA: TGTGCCAGCAGCCCGGGCTGGGAGACAGATACGCAGTATTTT. It specifies CASSPGWETDTQYF.

The gene calls are TRBV9 and TRBJ2-7, with 8 bases fitting TRBD1. The V and J ends lost 3 bases and 2 bases, in that order; junction bases with no gene match: 4. The CDR3 extends over 14 amino acids. CDR1 is SGDLS and CDR2 is YYNGEE in the germline V gene. The CDR3 region is CASSAGQDTYEQYF. CDR3 nucleotides: TGTGCCAGCAGCGCGGGACAGGATACCTACGAGCAGTACTTC.

The chain has TRBV6-6 and TRBJ2-3; D not resolved. Looked up from germline, CDR1 is MNHNY and CDR2 is SVGAGI (reference sequence). The CDR3 length is 13 residues. Trimming left V 6 bases short and J 1 base short, with 8 bases between. The CDR3: CASSQGGTDTQYF. For the CDR3, the DNA is TGTGCCAGCAGCCAAGGAGGCACAGATACGCAGTATTTT.

For the CDR3, the DNA is TGTGCCAGCAGCTCGGCGACAGGGATGGCCTACGAGCAGTACTTC. Its protein is CASSSATGMAYEQYF. The chain is built from TRBV5-6 and TRBJ2-7; 7 bases align to TRBD1. The J segment lost 2 bases and the V segment lost 3 bases, leaving 8 bases of the junction unmatched. The CDR3 runs 15 residues. The germline CDR1 and CDR2 sequences are SGHDT and YYEEEE.